The present entry profiles one T cell receptor beta chain with its context. Its antigen specificity is not known. No clone much larger than this one lies a single base away; base qualities are absent. CDR1 and CDR2 were assigned from the germline V gene (reference sequence) as SGHNT and YYREEE. V loses 1 base, J loses 8 bases, and the germline ends lie 12 bases apart. The CDR3 spans 13 residues, from the cysteine through the phenylalanine. Only CDR3 DNA is held: 39 bases, read in frame from base 1. The library was generated by the immunoSEQ multiplex PCR assay. TCRdb re-hosts the immuneACCESS table, in-frame sequences only. Its copies lack some clones; in the studies checked, an unresolved V gene accounts for under half of them, and the cause for the rest is not known. This sample is represented by approximately 71,000 clones; under 90% of them were singletons. The ten largest clones take up around a fifth of the sample.

The sample originates from a study of control samples from healthy donors and cancer patients (dated by TCRdb to the early 2020s). Recombination joined TRBV5-4 with TRBJ1-2; a tentative D match to TRBD1 spans 5 bases. The sequencing input was PBMCs. The receptor comes from a man aged 55 to 70 with lung cancer. The CDR3 region: CASSLRDGGGYTF. The nucleotide sequence is TGTGCCAGCAGCTTGAGGGACGGTGGAGGCTACACCTTC. Extended through the reference TRBV5-4 and TRBJ1-2 proteins, this CDR3 yields the full variable domain: ETGVTQSPTHLIKTRGQQVTLRCSSQSGHNTVSWYQQALGQGPQFIFQYYREEENGRGNFPPRFSGLQFPNYSSELNVNALELDDSALYLCASSLRDGGGYTFGSGTRLTVV.